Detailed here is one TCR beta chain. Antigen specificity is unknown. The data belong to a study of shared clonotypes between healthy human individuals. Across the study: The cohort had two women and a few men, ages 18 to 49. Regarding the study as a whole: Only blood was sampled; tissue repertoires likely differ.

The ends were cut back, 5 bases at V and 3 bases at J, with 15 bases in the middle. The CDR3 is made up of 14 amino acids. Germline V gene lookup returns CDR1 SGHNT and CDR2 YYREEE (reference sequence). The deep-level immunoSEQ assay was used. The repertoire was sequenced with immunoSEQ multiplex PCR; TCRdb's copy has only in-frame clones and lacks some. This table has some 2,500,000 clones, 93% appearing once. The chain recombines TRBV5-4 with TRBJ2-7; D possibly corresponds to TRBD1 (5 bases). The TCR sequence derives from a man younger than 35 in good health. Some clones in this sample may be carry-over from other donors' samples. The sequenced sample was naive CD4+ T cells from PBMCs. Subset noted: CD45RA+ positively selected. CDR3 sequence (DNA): TGTGCCAGCAGGCAGCAGGGTTCGGACTACGAGCAGTACTTC. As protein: CASRQQGSDYEQYF.